This T cell receptor beta chain was profiled in a study of blood T cell repertoires in COVID-19. The CDR3 consists of 15 residues. Germline V lookup: CDR1 SGHDT, CDR2 YYEEEE. Trimming took 3 bases from V and 0 from J, leaving 11 bases between them. The protocol was immunoSEQ multiplex PCR, while the TCRdb copy is restricted to in-frame clones and leaves out a portion. The table shows about 120,000 clones, with about four fifths occurring only once. The clonotype originates from a human donor in a cohort sampled during active COVID-19. The sequenced sample consisted of peripheral blood. The chain uses TRBV5-6 and TRBJ2-3, with a possible D match to TRBD1 (5 bases). The CDR3 DNA follows: TGTGCCAGCAGCTCAGGGTTCCTGAGCACAGATACGCAGTATTTT. Amino acids: CASSSGFLSTDTQYF.